A selection of T cell receptor beta chains follows, all from one sample in a study of T cells after yellow fever vaccination. TCRdb called the 5' RACE reads again in MiXCR, with one record for every CDR3 protein. The profile shows hundreds of thousands of distinct CDR3 sequences, 9.5% to 15% of them singletons. Sequences were derived from CD4+ T cells sorted from PBMCs, sampled 15 days after the yellow fever booster vaccination. The source of these receptors is a young man who received the YFV17D yellow fever vaccine. Both conserved end residues are part of each CDR3. The D gene is left open where the match is weak. For some rows the clone size is stated as once, few or many, or as a class when expanded; others skip it.

D: NA
J: TRBJ2-2
V: TRBV2
size: few
DNA: TGTGCCAGCAGTGAAGGAAGGAGAGCGGGCCTAGGGGGGGAGCTGTTTTTT
CDR3: CASSEGRRAGLGGELFF

D: NA
J: TRBJ2-7
V: TRBV10-3
size: NA
DNA: TGTGCCATCAGTGAGTCGACTCGGAGGGGCGAGCAGTACTTC
CDR3: CAISESTRRGEQYF

D: TRBD1
J: TRBJ2-4
V: TRBV30
size: many
DNA: TGTGCCTGGAGTGCAGGGGGCAGGGACATTCAGTACTTC
CDR3: CAWSAGGRDIQYF

D: TRBD1
J: TRBJ2-2
V: TRBV5-1
size: NA
DNA: TGCGCCAGCCGATTGACAGGGATCGCCGGGGAGCTGTTTTTT
CDR3: CASRLTGIAGELFF

D: NA
J: TRBJ1-2
V: TRBV20-1
size: NA
DNA: TGCAGTGCTAGAGTACAGGGTTTTGGTGGCTACACCTTC
CDR3: CSARVQGFGGYTF

D: NA
J: TRBJ2-3
V: TRBV18
size: few
DNA: TGTGCCAGCTCACCGGGGGTCCGGACAGATACGCAGTATTTT
CDR3: CASSPGVRTDTQYF

D: NA
J: TRBJ1-1
V: TRBV5-1
size: many
DNA: TGCGCCAGCAGCTTCTCGACCGGCATGAACACTGAAGCTTTCTTT
CDR3: CASSFSTGMNTEAFF

D: NA
J: TRBJ2-3
V: TRBV2
size: many
DNA: TGTGCCAGCAGCGACGACAGGCGGGTAACAGATACGCAGTATTTT
CDR3: CASSDDRRVTDTQYF

D: NA
J: TRBJ2-1
V: TRBV3-1
size: few
DNA: TGTGCCAGCAGCCAAGCCGAGCGCTCCTACAATGAGCAGTTCTTC
CDR3: CASSQAERSYNEQFF

D: NA
J: TRBJ1-1
V: TRBV6-1
size: NA
DNA: TGTGCCAGCAGTGAAGTTTCGGGCTGGGGGACTGAAGCTTTCTTT
CDR3: CASSEVSGWGTEAFF

D: NA
J: TRBJ2-5
V: TRBV9
size: NA
DNA: TGTGCCAGCAGCGGGCTTTCGCAACCTCAAGAGACCCAGTACTTC
CDR3: CASSGLSQPQETQYF

D: NA
J: TRBJ1-6
V: TRBV4-1
size: NA
DNA: TGCGCCAGCAGCCAAGATCCGTGGCAGTCAACACCCCTCCACTTT
CDR3: CASSQDPWQSTPLHF

D: TRBD1
J: TRBJ1-2
V: TRBV5-1
size: NA
DNA: TGCGCCAGCAGCTCCCGAGTCGGGACAGGGGCTGGCTACACCTTC
CDR3: CASSSRVGTGAGYTF

D: NA
J: TRBJ2-5
V: TRBV5-6
size: many
DNA: TGTGCCAGCAGCCTCCTTGGGGGGAAGGAGACCCAGTACTTC
CDR3: CASSLLGGKETQYF

D: NA
J: TRBJ2-7
V: TRBV20-1
size: NA
DNA: TGCAGTGCTAGAGCGACTGTCATTGGGTCCTACGAGCAGTACTTC
CDR3: CSARATVIGSYEQYF

D: NA
J: TRBJ1-1
V: TRBV4-2
size: few
DNA: TGTGCCAGCAGCCAGGACCGGGACACCGAAAAAGCTTTCTTT
CDR3: CASSQDRDTEKAFF

D: NA
J: TRBJ2-3
V: TRBV12-3/TRBV12-4
size: few
DNA: TGTGCCAGCAGTGAGGTGGCAGATACGCAGTATTTT
CDR3: CASSEVADTQYF

D: NA
J: TRBJ2-3
V: TRBV5-4
size: NA
DNA: TGTGCCAGCAGCTTGGCGGGGACCACAGATACGCAGTATTTT
CDR3: CASSLAGTTDTQYF

D: NA
J: TRBJ2-3
V: TRBV5-1
size: NA
DNA: TGCGCCAGCAGCTTGCCAATAGAGTCATCTACAGATACGCAGTATTTT
CDR3: CASSLPIESSTDTQYF

D: TRBD2
J: TRBJ2-5
V: TRBV7-2
size: NA
DNA: TGTGCCGTCAGCTTCGTGGCGGGGGGCCAAGAGACCCAGTACTTC
CDR3: CAVSFVAGGQETQYF

D: TRBD1
J: TRBJ2-1
V: TRBV9
size: NA
DNA: TGTGCCAGCAGCGCGTACAGGGGGAATGAGCAGTTCTTC
CDR3: CASSAYRGNEQFF

D: NA
J: TRBJ1-1
V: TRBV7-8
size: NA
DNA: TGTGCCAGCAGCCGTAGGCCCCTCCAATCGAACACTGAAGCTTTCTTT
CDR3: CASSRRPLQSNTEAFF

D: NA
J: TRBJ1-1
V: TRBV5-1
size: few
DNA: TGCGCCAGCAGCCGAACAATTGCCGTCGAAGCTTTCTTT
CDR3: CASSRTIAVEAFF

D: NA
J: TRBJ2-3
V: TRBV18
size: few
DNA: TGTGCCAGCTCACCACCGGGGCCCAGTCGGGATACGCAGTATTTT
CDR3: CASSPPGPSRDTQYF

D: TRBD2
J: TRBJ2-3
V: TRBV20-1
size: NA
DNA: TGCAGTGCTAGAGATCCTAGCGGGGGCGCGGATACGCAGTATTTT
CDR3: CSARDPSGGADTQYF

D: TRBD1
J: TRBJ1-4
V: TRBV4-1
size: few
DNA: TGCGCCAGCCACGTCCCGGGACAGGGCGGAGAAAAACTGTTTTTT
CDR3: CASHVPGQGGEKLFF

D: NA
J: TRBJ1-5
V: TRBV6-2/TRBV6-3
size: NA
DNA: TGTGCCAGCAAGAGGGGATATGGCAATCAGCCCCAGCATTTT
CDR3: CASKRGYGNQPQHF

D: NA
J: TRBJ1-2
V: TRBV29-1
size: NA
DNA: TGCAGCGTGATGCAGCAGGGGACGCGGAGTAGCTATGGCTACACCTTC
CDR3: CSVMQQGTRSSYGYTF

D: TRBD2
J: TRBJ2-3
V: TRBV3-1
size: NA
DNA: TGTGCCAGCAGCCACCCTTGGGGCGGGGGGGTGCAGAATACGCAGTATTTT
CDR3: CASSHPWGGGVQNTQYF

D: TRBD1
J: TRBJ2-1
V: TRBV10-3
size: few
DNA: TGTGCCATCGACCAGGGGGCTTCGTACAATGAGCAGTTCTTC
CDR3: CAIDQGASYNEQFF

D: TRBD1
J: TRBJ2-2
V: TRBV12-3/TRBV12-4
size: NA
DNA: TGTGCCAGCAGGCCGGGACAGGGGAACACCGGGGAGCTGTTTTTT
CDR3: CASRPGQGNTGELFF

D: NA
J: TRBJ2-3
V: TRBV2
size: few
DNA: TGTGCCAGCGCCAAGACCGGGGACGATACGCAGTATTTT
CDR3: CASAKTGDDTQYF

D: NA
J: TRBJ1-4
V: TRBV7-2
size: few
DNA: TGTGCCAGCAGCTTTTTGGGGATGAGTGGTGAAAAACTGTTTTTT
CDR3: CASSFLGMSGEKLFF

D: NA
J: TRBJ1-2
V: TRBV5-1
size: NA
DNA: TGCGCCAGCAGCAGGGCAGGGCCCTCTCTTTGGGGCTACACCTTC
CDR3: CASSRAGPSLWGYTF

D: NA
J: TRBJ1-5
V: TRBV10-3
size: many
DNA: TGTGCCATCAGTGGTTTGGGGCCCGGTCAGCCCCAGCATTTT
CDR3: CAISGLGPGQPQHF

D: NA
J: TRBJ2-2
V: TRBV21-1
size: NA
DNA: TGTGCCAGCAGCCTTTCTGAGGATGGGGCCGGGGAGCTGTTTTTT
CDR3: CASSLSEDGAGELFF

D: NA
J: TRBJ1-1
V: TRBV12-3/TRBV12-4
size: many
DNA: TGTGCCAGCAGTTTGTACTCACAAGCTTTCTTT
CDR3: CASSLYSQAFF

D: TRBD1
J: TRBJ1-1
V: TRBV7-2
size: NA
DNA: TGTGCCAGCAGCCTGACCCCTAAGGGGGCCACTGAAGCTTTCTTT
CDR3: CASSLTPKGATEAFF

D: NA
J: TRBJ2-1
V: TRBV24-1
size: few
DNA: TGTGCCACCAGTGGGGAAGGTCGTTTCAAGCAGTTCTTC
CDR3: CATSGEGRFKQFF

D: NA
J: TRBJ2-1
V: TRBV25-1
size: few
DNA: TGTGCCAGCACCGGGGGTAACAATGAGCAGTTCTTC
CDR3: CASTGGNNEQFF